This T cell receptor beta chain was identified during a study of breast tumors, draining lymph nodes, adjacent tissues. The ends were cut back, 0 bases at V and 3 bases at J, with 6 bases in the middle. Germline CDR1 SGHRS, CDR2 YFSETQ. The CDR3 runs 13 residues. Comment on this clonotype: Its antigen is undetermined.

The lymph nodes were axillary draining lymph nodes from breast cancer patients. From the multiplex PCR reads, TCRdb called clonotypes with MiXCR, one entry per CDR3 protein. The data show 190,000 or so distinct CDR3 sequences, with approximately 33% seen just once and 4.3% held by the top ten. Study findings and constraints: That most tumor T cells come from lymph nodes remained unproven. Tumor TCR diversity was below lymph nodes but above nontumor tissue. Data fit most tumor T cells coming from lymph node, expanding in tumor.

The chain combines TRBV5-1 with TRBJ1-1, with D maybe TRBD1 (5 bases). The sequence came from a female donor with breast cancer. Some clones in this sample may be carry-over from other donors' samples. Sequencing input: axillary lymph node tissue. The CDR3 nucleotides are TGCGCCAGCAGCTTGGCAGGGTACACTGAAGCTTTCTTT. The encoded protein is CASSLAGYTEAFF.